A selection of T cell receptor beta chains follows, all from one sample in a study of regulatory T cells in long-lasting Graves disease. TCRdb independently ran MiXCR on the multiplex PCR reads; one entry per CDR3 protein. The table shows a few hundred thousand distinct CDR3 sequences, with about 14% occurring only once. These data are also associated with another study on T cells in Graves' hyperthyroidism and ophthalmopathy.

Specimen: peripheral blood mononuclear cells (PBMCs), collected at new diagnosis, from a patient treated with antithyroid drugs. The receptors shown here come from a woman aged 45-65 years with Graves disease. The CDR3 runs from the conserved cysteine through the conserved F or W. Fields, in order: D gene, J gene, clone size, V gene, CDR3 protein, CDR3 DNA. The D gene is left open where the match is weak. Some rows have no size entry. The others give once, few or many, or a class for an expanded clone.

TRBD1	TRBJ2-5	many	TRBV10-3	CAIRAGTGEETQYF	TGTGCCATCAGGGCCGGGACAGGGGAAGAGACCCAGTACTTC
-	TRBJ2-1	many	TRBV12-3/TRBV12-4	CASSLAYEQFF	TGTGCCAGCAGTTTGGCGTATGAGCAGTTCTTC
TRBD1	TRBJ1-5	-	TRBV20-1	CSARERQGANQPQHF	TGCAGTGCTAGAGAGCGACAGGGGGCGAATCAGCCCCAGCATTTT
-	TRBJ2-5	many	TRBV27	CASSLMPQETQYF	TGTGCCAGCAGTTTAATGCCTCAAGAGACCCAGTACTTC
TRBD1	TRBJ1-3	-	TRBV6-9	CASSYGGVAGGYSGNTIYF	TGTGCCAGCAGTTACGGGGGAGTTGCAGGGGGATACTCTGGAAACACCATATATTTT
-	TRBJ2-5	-	TRBV19	CASSVAVNQETQYF	TGTGCCAGTAGCGTAGCGGTGAACCAAGAGACCCAGTACTTC
-	TRBJ1-6	many	TRBV12-3/TRBV12-4	CASSPDFRRSPLHF	TGTGCCAGCAGTCCGGACTTCAGGAGGTCACCCCTCCACTTT
TRBD1	TRBJ2-1	many	TRBV5-1	CASSSNRDRGQNEQFF	TGCGCCAGCAGCTCGAACCGGGACAGGGGGCAGAATGAGCAGTTCTTC
TRBD1	TRBJ2-7	few	TRBV27	CASGLGTGRYEQYF	TGTGCCAGCGGGCTCGGGACAGGGCGCTACGAGCAGTACTTC
-	TRBJ2-1	few	TRBV5-1	CASSLPGLEGNEQFF	TGCGCCAGCAGCTTGCCGGGACTTGAGGGCAATGAGCAGTTCTTC
-	TRBJ1-1	many	TRBV30	CAWSKMNTEAFF	TGTGCCTGGAGTAAAATGAACACTGAAGCTTTCTTT
-	TRBJ1-3	many	TRBV2	CASSGESGNTIYF	TGTGCCAGCAGTGGGGAGTCTGGAAACACCATATATTTT
TRBD1	TRBJ1-1	few	TRBV28	CASSLTGTGNTEAFF	TGTGCCAGCAGCTTAACCGGGACAGGGAATACTGAAGCTTTCTTT
-	TRBJ2-1	few	TRBV6-5	CASSYSRQIYNEQFF	TGTGCCAGCAGTTACTCGAGGCAGATATACAATGAGCAGTTCTTC
TRBD1	TRBJ1-2	-	TRBV5-1	CASSLVGQGAAYTF	TGCGCCAGCAGCTTGGTGGGACAGGGGGCCGCCTACACCTTC